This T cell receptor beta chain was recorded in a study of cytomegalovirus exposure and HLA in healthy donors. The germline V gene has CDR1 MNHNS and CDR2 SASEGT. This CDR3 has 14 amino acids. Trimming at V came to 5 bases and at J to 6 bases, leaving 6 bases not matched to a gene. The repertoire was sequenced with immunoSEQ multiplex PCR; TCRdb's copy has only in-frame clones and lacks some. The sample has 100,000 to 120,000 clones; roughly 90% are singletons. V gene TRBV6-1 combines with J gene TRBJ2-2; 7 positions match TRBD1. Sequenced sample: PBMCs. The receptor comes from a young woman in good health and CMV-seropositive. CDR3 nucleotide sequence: TGTGCCAGCAGTCCCCTCACAGGGGCCGGGGAGCTGTTTTTT. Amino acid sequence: CASSPLTGAGELFF.